The 3 T cell receptor beta chains below come from one sample, sequenced in a study of blood T cell repertoires in COVID-19. TCRdb keeps only in-frame clones here, not all; method: immunoSEQ multiplex PCR. The data hold 200,000 to 250,000 clones, with around 89% observed a single time. Sequenced material: peripheral blood. Receptors were obtained from a man aged 30 to 45 with COVID-19, enrolled during active disease.

The chain uses TRBV10-3 and TRBJ1-5; no reliable D call. The CDR3 is 17 residues long. Germline CDR1 and CDR2: ENHRY and SYGVKD. V lost 2 bases and J lost 1, with 15 bases in between. The CDR3, as DNA: TGTGCCATCAGTGAGCCCTTGACGGGAGGCAGCAATCAGCCCCAGCATTTT. It encodes CAISEPLTGGSNQPQHF.

The chain has TRBV6-2 or TRBV6-3 and TRBJ1-2; possible D gene TRBD1, 6 bases. The CDR3 has 11 amino acids. The V end lost 6 bases, the J end lost 8 bases, and 10 bases lay between the germline ends. Germline V gene sequence: CDR1 MNHEY, CDR2 SVGEGT. CDR3 nucleotides: TGTGCCAGCAGCCAGGGGCTCGGCTACACCTTC. Translation gives CASSQGLGYTF.

The rearrangement uses TRBV15 and TRBJ2-1, with 7 bases identical to TRBD1. Germline V gene data show CDR1 as LNHNV and CDR2 as YYDKDF (reference sequence). V gave up 2 bases and J gave up 9 bases; unmatched junction bases: 16. This CDR3 has 17 residues. This CDR3 reads CATSRQDRFSTAREQFF. The CDR3 bases are TGTGCCACCAGCAGACAGGACAGGTTTTCAACGGCACGTGAGCAGTTCTTC.